This T cell receptor beta chain was sequenced during a study of cytomegalovirus exposure and HLA in healthy donors. Study findings and constraints: Prior analysis indicated that the majority of TCR beta V segments exhibited productivity approximately 90% or approximately 30% of the time. A later analysis associated 15,000 or so TCR beta sequences with HLA alleles at a 0.05 false discovery rate. Most TCR sequences proved rare, with some public TCRs found in many donors.

CDR1 and CDR2 from the germline V gene are SNHLY and FYNNEI. CDR3 length equals 16 residues. V was trimmed by 4 bases and J by 0 bases, leaving 15 bases between them. Remarks on this clone: Its specificity is unknown.

Vbeta (60) and Jbeta (13) primers were used in the PCR. Repertoires were generated with immunoSEQ multiplex PCR, while TCRdb's copy carries only in-frame clones and drops some. The repertoire holds about 280,000 clones, with around 90% as singletons. Source material: PBMCs. The V gene is TRBV2, the J gene TRBJ1-1; maybe TRBD1 (5 bases). This clonotype was sampled from a woman aged 18-30 years in good health and CMV-seronegative. CDR3 in DNA: TGTGCCAGCAGTGGGGGCTATACCCCCATGAACACTGAAGCTTTCTTT. Its translation is CASSGGYTPMNTEAFF.